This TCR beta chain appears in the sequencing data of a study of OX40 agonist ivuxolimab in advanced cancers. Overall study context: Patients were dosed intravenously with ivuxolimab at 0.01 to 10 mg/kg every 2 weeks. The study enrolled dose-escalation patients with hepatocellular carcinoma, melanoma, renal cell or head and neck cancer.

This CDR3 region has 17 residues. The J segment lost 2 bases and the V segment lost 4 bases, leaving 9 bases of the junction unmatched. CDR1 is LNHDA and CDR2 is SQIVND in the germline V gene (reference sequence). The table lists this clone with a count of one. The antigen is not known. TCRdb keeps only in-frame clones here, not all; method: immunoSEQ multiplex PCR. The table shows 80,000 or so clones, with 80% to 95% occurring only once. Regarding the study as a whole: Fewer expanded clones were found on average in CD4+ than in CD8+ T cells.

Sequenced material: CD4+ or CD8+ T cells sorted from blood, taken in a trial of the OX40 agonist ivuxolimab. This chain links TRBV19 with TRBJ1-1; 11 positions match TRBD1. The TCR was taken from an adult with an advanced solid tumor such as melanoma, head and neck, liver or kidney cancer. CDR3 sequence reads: CASSKTPRTGGNTEAFF. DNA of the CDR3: TGTGCCAGTAGTAAGACCCCCCGGACAGGGGGCAACACTGAAGCTTTCTTT.